This TCR beta chain was found in a study of T cell clonality in common variable immunodeficiency. Study results and caveats: Reportedly, TCR beta sequences from common variable immunodeficiency showed fewer deletions and N-nucleotide insertions.

V lost 7 bases to trimming and J lost 3 bases, with 12 bases between them. The CDR3 spans 13 residues. The V gene's germline CDR1 is LNHDA and CDR2 SQIVND (reference sequence). In the case of this clone: Its target is not known. From the germline J gene comes the end of the CDR3, since the read stops 3 residues before it.

Diagnosis required reduced IgG, IgA and/or IgM with specific antibody deficiency. TCRdb keeps only in-frame clones here, not all; method: immunoSEQ multiplex PCR. The sample holds some 42,000 clones, and no clone turns up only once. This sequence was found in a human donor with common variable immunodeficiency. The V call is TRBV19, the J call TRBJ1-1; D is possibly TRBD1 (5 bases). Sequencing used peripheral blood mononuclear cells. Partial CDR3 DNA: TGTGCCAGTAACCCGGGGGTCGACACTGAA. Encoded protein: CASNPGVDTE. The complete CDR3 protein is CASNPGVDTEAFF.